The rows below give T cell receptor beta chains drawn from one sample of a study of CD8 T cells in ankylosing spondylitis. MiXCR, applied by TCRdb to the 5' RACE reads, yields one record per CDR3 protein. The sample records approximately 150,000 distinct CDR3 sequences, more than 40% being singletons. Sequenced input: synovial fluid, either unsorted or a sorted T cell fraction (not recorded which). The receptors were sampled from a male donor with ankylosing spondylitis. Each CDR3 is given with its conserved first and last residue. A D gene is named only where the DNA matches it firmly. For some rows the clone size is stated as once, few or many, or as a class when expanded; others skip it.

abundance,d_gene,v_gene,j_gene,CDR3nt,CDR3aa
-,-,TRBV6-2/TRBV6-3,TRBJ2-2,TGTGCCGCAGGGAGGAACACCGGGGAGCTGTTTTTT,CAAGRNTGELFF
few,TRBD1,TRBV11-2,TRBJ2-7,TGTGCCAGCAGAATGCTAACAGGGGTAAAAGTCTACGAGCAGTACTTC,CASRMLTGVKVYEQYF
few,-,TRBV6-2/TRBV6-3,TRBJ2-1,TGTGCCAGCAGTTACTCGTACCCCAATGAGCAGTTCTTC,CASSYSYPNEQFF
once,-,TRBV12-5,TRBJ2-7,TGTGCTAGTGGTTTGGCCGAGGATCGGGAGCAGTACTTC,CASGLAEDREQYF
-,-,TRBV2,TRBJ1-5,TGTGCCAGCAGTGGGACAGCATATAGCAATCAGCCCCAGCATTTT,CASSGTAYSNQPQHF
-,-,TRBV12-3/TRBV12-4,TRBJ2-6,TGTGCCAGCACCAAAACAGGAACTGGGGCCAACGTCCTGACTTTC,CASTKTGTGANVLTF
few,TRBD2,TRBV6-4,TRBJ2-1,TGTGCCAGCAGTGTAGAGGGGACTAGCGGAGGCAATGAGCAGTTCTTC,CASSVEGTSGGNEQFF
-,-,TRBV12-3/TRBV12-4,TRBJ2-7,TGTGCCAGCAGTTTAGGGGACTTCGGGTTCTTCGAGCAGTACTTC,CASSLGDFGFFEQYF
many,-,TRBV11-3,TRBJ1-1,TGTGCCAGCAGGGCTGTGCAGATGAACACTGAAGCTTTCTTT,CASRAVQMNTEAFF
-,-,TRBV27,TRBJ2-1,TGTGCCAGCATAAACATGTACAATGAGCAGTTCTTC,CASINMYNEQFF
-,-,TRBV15,TRBJ2-1,TGTGCCACCAGCAGAGGGGACCCGGCGGATGAGCAGTTCTTC,CATSRGDPADEQFF
-,-,TRBV10-3,TRBJ2-1,TGTGCCATCAGTGACAGTTACAATGAGCAGTTCTTC,CAISDSYNEQFF
-,TRBD2,TRBV6-2/TRBV6-3,TRBJ2-7,TGTGCCAGCAGCGTCCTAGCGGGCATCTCCTACGAGCAGTACTTC,CASSVLAGISYEQYF
many,TRBD1,TRBV29-1,TRBJ2-2,TGCAGCGTTACCGGGACAGAGAACACCGGGGAGCTGTTTTTT,CSVTGTENTGELFF
-,TRBD2,TRBV9,TRBJ2-3,TGTGCCAGCAGCGTAGGACTAGCGGAACCCACAGATACGCAGTATTTT,CASSVGLAEPTDTQYF
-,TRBD1,TRBV2,TRBJ2-7,TGTGCCAGCAGTGAAGGGGGCTGGACAGGGGGCGAGCAGTACTTC,CASSEGGWTGGEQYF
-,-,TRBV12-3/TRBV12-4,TRBJ1-1,TGTGCCAGCAGTTTAGCGAGGCGGAACACTGAAGCTTTCTTT,CASSLARRNTEAFF
-,TRBD1,TRBV4-1,TRBJ2-3,TGCGCCAGCAGCCAAGTCACGGGGTCTAAACAGGGGGTGCTTCGGACAGATACGCAGTATTTT,CASSQVTGSKQGVLRTDTQYF
-,-,TRBV6-1,TRBJ1-5,TGTGCCAGCAAAAAGGCAGGGGCGAGCAATCAGCCCCAGCATTTT,CASKKAGASNQPQHF
once,-,TRBV10-3,TRBJ1-5,TGTGCCATCAGTGGGCCCTATAGCAATCAGCCCCAGCATTTT,CAISGPYSNQPQHF
few,TRBD1,TRBV6-4,TRBJ1-5,TGTGCCAGCAGTGACTCGTTGGGGACAGGGGGCGTTCGGCCCCAGCATTTT,CASSDSLGTGGVRPQHF
-,TRBD2,TRBV7-8,TRBJ2-5,TGTGCCAGCAGCTACGATAGCGGGGATCAAGAGACCCAGTACTTC,CASSYDSGDQETQYF
many,-,TRBV20-1,TRBJ2-7,TGCAGTGCTAGCGCTCCGACCGGGGACCGATTATCCTACGAGCAGTACTTC,CSASAPTGDRLSYEQYF
few,-,TRBV15,TRBJ2-5,TGTGCCACCAGCATCGGGACTGGGGGTCCAGAGACCCAGTACTTC,CATSIGTGGPETQYF
once,TRBD2,TRBV11-2,TRBJ2-1,TGTGCCAGCAGTCGACCGGGGACTAGCGGTTACTCCTACAATGAGCAGTTCTTC,CASSRPGTSGYSYNEQFF
-,-,TRBV3-1,TRBJ2-1,TGTGCCAGCAGCCGCTTCCCCCCAGGGGAGCAGTTCTTC,CASSRFPPGEQFF
-,-,TRBV6-1,TRBJ2-1,TGTGCCAGCATGCAGGTGGTGGGCCACAATGAGCAGTTCTTC,CASMQVVGHNEQFF
-,-,TRBV28,TRBJ2-5,TGTGCCAGCACGTTCGGCGGGGTCGAATTTCAAGAGACCCAGTACTTC,CASTFGGVEFQETQYF
-,-,TRBV7-9,TRBJ1-2,TGTGCCAGCAGCGACACCGGGACAAGGGAGGGCTACACCTTC,CASSDTGTREGYTF
-,-,TRBV6-5,TRBJ2-2,TGTGCCAGCAGTTACCGTGGGGAGGGGGCCGGGGAGCTGTTTTTT,CASSYRGEGAGELFF
-,-,TRBV12-3/TRBV12-4,TRBJ2-5,TGTGCCAGCAGTTTAGCGGGGGTCGGAGGCATTCAAGAGACCCAGTACTTC,CASSLAGVGGIQETQYF
-,-,TRBV12-3/TRBV12-4,TRBJ1-1,TGTGCCAGCAACCGCAGGAGCATGAACACTGAAGCTTTCTTT,CASNRRSMNTEAFF
-,TRBD1,TRBV11-1,TRBJ2-7,TGTGCCAGCAGCTTCACAGGGGTGACTACCGAGCAGTACTTC,CASSFTGVTTEQYF
-,-,TRBV3-1,TRBJ2-1,TGTGCCAGCAGCCAGGGGTACTCCGGGCCCCGCCCCTCCTACAATGAGCAGTTCTTC,CASSQGYSGPRPSYNEQFF
few,-,TRBV5-1,TRBJ1-5,TGCGCCAGCAGCTTTTTGGGCGGCAATCAGCCCCAGCATTTT,CASSFLGGNQPQHF
-,-,TRBV4-3,TRBJ1-2,TGCGCCAGCAGCCCCGGAGGGGTTATCGGCTATGGCTACACCTTC,CASSPGGVIGYGYTF
-,-,TRBV12-3/TRBV12-4,TRBJ2-1,TGTGCCAGCAGTTTAGGCCGAGAGCCTCCCTACAATGAGCAGTTCTTC,CASSLGREPPYNEQFF
-,-,TRBV5-8,TRBJ2-5,TGTGCCAGCAGCTCAAGGATAGAAGAGACCCAGTACTTC,CASSSRIEETQYF
few,-,TRBV29-1,TRBJ2-3,TGCAGCGTTGTCGTCGGAGATACGCAGTATTTT,CSVVVGDTQYF
-,-,TRBV27,TRBJ1-5,TGTGCCAGCAGTTTATCGGGGGGGCTAGGTCAGCCCCAGCATTTT,CASSLSGGLGQPQHF
-,-,TRBV5-6,TRBJ1-5,TGTGCCAGCAGCTTTTTAGGGGACAATCAGCCCCAGCATTTT,CASSFLGDNQPQHF
many,-,TRBV6-2/TRBV6-3,TRBJ2-3,TGTGCCAGCAGTTGGACACTTGGCACAGATACGCAGTATTTT,CASSWTLGTDTQYF
few,-,TRBV5-1,TRBJ2-1,TGCGCCAGCAGCCGACGGGACTCGCTACTTTACTCCTACAATGAGCAGTTCTTC,CASSRRDSLLYSYNEQFF
-,TRBD2,TRBV20-1,TRBJ2-1,TGCAGTGCTACCGGGGGGTACCGGGACTGGTCCTACAATGAGCAGTTCTTC,CSATGGYRDWSYNEQFF
-,TRBD1,TRBV6-1,TRBJ1-1,TGTGCCAGCAGTCATTCCGGGACAGGCGGACTCCTTGAAGCTTTCTTT,CASSHSGTGGLLEAFF
few,-,TRBV12-3/TRBV12-4,TRBJ2-3,TGTGCCAGCAGGGGCATACTCACAGATACGCAGTATTTT,CASRGILTDTQYF
few,TRBD2,TRBV29-1,TRBJ2-7,TGCAGCGCAATAGCGGGAGCCCGCTCCTACGAGCAGTACTTC,CSAIAGARSYEQYF
-,TRBD2,TRBV4-1,TRBJ2-1,TGCGCCAGTGGGAGGAGACTAGCGGGAGAGAATGAGCAGTTCTTC,CASGRRLAGENEQFF
-,TRBD1,TRBV6-1,TRBJ1-1,TGTGCCAGCATACGGGACAGGATCAACACTGAAGCTTTCTTT,CASIRDRINTEAFF
-,-,TRBV3-1,TRBJ2-2,TGTGCCAGCAGCCGAGGGACGCCACTAGTACTGGGGGAGCTGTTTTTT,CASSRGTPLVLGELFF
few,-,TRBV7-9,TRBJ2-1,TGTGCCAGCCAGGGCGTGACCGAGCAGTTCTTC,CASQGVTEQFF
-,-,TRBV12-3/TRBV12-4,TRBJ2-1,TGTGCCAGCAGTTTGCGTCGGTCAGCGAGGCATGAGCAGTTCTTC,CASSLRRSARHEQFF
-,-,TRBV7-4,TRBJ1-1,TGTGCCAGCAGCTGGGCGGAAAACACTGAAGCTTTCTTT,CASSWAENTEAFF
once,-,TRBV20-1,TRBJ1-1,TGCAGTGCTAGAGATTTGGGGGCTGAGTCCACTGAAGCTTTCTTT,CSARDLGAESTEAFF